Included here is one T cell receptor beta chain sequence, with context. Its antigen is currently unknown. This entry comes from a study of siplizumab effects on memory and regulatory T cells. Study outcomes and limitations: With siplizumab, mappable alloreactive CD4+ clones averaged approximately 70% Treg-derived, versus 25% to 30% in controls. Mapping to unstimulated subsets was achieved for only a minor fraction of alloreactive clones. In siplizumab cultures, the suppressive function of proliferating Tregs remained unconfirmed. The naive T cell population seemed more diverse than memory cells and seemed a major contributor to the alloresponse.

The protocol was immunoSEQ multiplex PCR, while the TCRdb copy is restricted to in-frame clones and leaves out a portion. This sample yields around 68,000 clones, of which approximately 88% are seen a single time; 1.5% to 2% belongs to the top ten. This CDR3 contains 12 residues. Germline CDR1 reads MNHNY; CDR2 reads SVGAGI (reference sequence). The V gene lost 2 bases and the J gene lost 7 bases, with 9 bases spanning the gap. The chain links TRBV6-6 to TRBJ2-7; D gene unclear. This clonotype originated in a human donor in good health. The source material was Tregs sorted from blood. Written as DNA, the CDR3 is TGTGCCAGCAGTTACGGGGTAGGGGAGCAGTACTTC. Protein product: CASSYGVGEQYF.